Listed here are 32 T cell receptor beta chains from one sample, sequenced in a study of metastatic and nonmetastatic thyroid tumors. TCRdb re-clonotyped the PCR reads through MiXCR. The table has 20,000 to 25,000 clones, about 24% seen once; the top ten hold about 6.6%. No treatment had been given to any patient before thyroid surgery. The source material was tumor tissue. The receptors shown here come from a female donor with papillary thyroid cancer or a benign thyroid nodule (not recorded which). Some clones in this sample may be carry-over from other donors' samples.

On this clone: One end of the junction varies from germline; a read error may be responsible. The chain combines TRBV12-3 or TRBV12-4 with TRBJ2-7; no clear D gene. The CDR3 length is 14 residues. CDR3 amino acids: CASSLVGESYEQYF. The CDR3 DNA reads TGTGCCAGCAGCTTAGTGGGCGAATCCTACGAGCAGTACTTC.

This clone was observed a single time. A junction end diverges from the germline sequence, so it may reflect a read error. V gene TRBV11-2 combines with J gene TRBJ2-2, with D perhaps being TRBD1 or TRBD2 (5 bases each). Germline loops: CDR1 SGHAT, CDR2 FQNNGV. CDR3 size: 15 residues. In DNA, the CDR3 is TGTGCCAGCCATCAGTTACTGGGGGTCCCCGTGGAGCCGTTTTTT. Translation: CASHQLLGVPVEPFF.

This clone was recorded many times. V gene TRBV28 combines with J gene TRBJ2-1; D is undetermined. The germline V gene encodes CDR1 MDHEN and CDR2 SYDVKM. Trimming took off 5 bases at V and 9 bases at J, with 17 bases between the two ends. The CDR3 covers 14 residues. The CDR3 reads CASSVPKPPAEQFF. Written as DNA, the CDR3 is TGTGCCAGCAGTGTCCCGAAGCCCCCCGCTGAGCAGTTCTTC.

This sequence joins TRBV11-2 and TRBJ2-1; 8 nucleotides align to TRBD2. This CDR3 is built from 15 residues. With 5 bases clipped from V and 4 bases from J, the junction kept 7 bases outside the gene matches. CDR1 SGHAT and CDR2 FQNNGV come from the germline V gene. CDR3 bases: TGTGCCAGCAGCCCCGTACTAGCGGTATACAATGAGCAGTTCTTC. It codes for CASSPVLAVYNEQFF.

V is TRBV20-1 and J is TRBJ2-7; TRBD1 might be the D (6 bases). V lost 6 bases, J lost 0 bases, and 12 bases lay in between. This CDR3 is 13 amino acids long. Germline values: CDR1 DFQATT, CDR2 SNEGSKA (reference sequence). Here the CDR3 reads CSARGGYSYEQYF. The CDR3, as DNA: TGCAGTGCCCGAGGGGGATACTCCTACGAGCAGTACTTC.

This clone was seen only a few times. This may arise from a read error, as a much more abundant clone is one base away. Different DNA sequences within this sample yield the same CDR3. This chain uses TRBV6-2 or TRBV6-3 with TRBJ2-5; TRBD1 matches at 8 bases. The CDR3 has 17 residues. In germline, CDR1 is MNHEY, CDR2 SVGEGT. CDR3 in amino acids: CASSYATPGTGEETQYF. The CDR3, as DNA: TGTGCCAGCAGTTACGCAACACCGGGGACAGGAGAAGAGACACAGTACTTC.

At least ten counts were recorded for this clone. The V gene is TRBV10-3, the J gene TRBJ2-3; 8 positions match TRBD2. Germline V gene sequence: CDR1 ENHRY, CDR2 SYGVKD. The ends lost 5 bases at V and 2 bases at J; junction bases unmatched: 15. The CDR3 sequence is 18 residues long. Here the CDR3 DNA reads TGTGCCATCAGTTCCCCGGGGGGGGGGGAAAGAGACACAGATACGCAGTATTTT. Translated, it gives CAISSPGGGERDTDTQYF.

The chain links TRBV27 to TRBJ1-2; D remains unclear. V gave up 6 bases and J gave up 4 bases, with 9 bases separating them. The CDR3 totals 12 residues. CDR1 is MNHEY and CDR2 is SMNVEV in the germline V gene (reference sequence). Here the CDR3 DNA reads TGTGCCAGCAGCAACATCGGCTATGGCTACACCTTC. This sequence encodes CASSNIGYGYTF.

As to this clone: At one boundary the junction diverges from the germline segment, which might be a read error. The chain uses TRBV11-2 and TRBJ2-7; D gene ambiguous. The CDR3 is made up of 16 amino acids. The germline V gene has CDR1 SGHAT and CDR2 FQNNGV. The CDR3 loop is CASILGVWAWGYEQYF. The CDR3 nucleotides read TGTGCCAGCATCTTAGGTGTGTGGGCCTGGGGTTACGAGCAGTACTTC. Full variable domain (outside the CDR3, taken from reference TRBV11-2 and TRBJ2-7): EAGVAQSPRYKIIEKRQSVAFWCNPISGHATLYWYQQILGQGPKLLIQFQNNGVVDDSQLPKDRFSAERLKGVDSTLKIQPAKLEDSAVYLCASILGVWAWGYEQYFGPGTRLTVT.

This clone has a handful of counts. The V call is TRBV28, the J call TRBJ1-2; tentative D call: TRBD1 (6 bases). Germline V gene lookup returns CDR1 MDHEN and CDR2 SYDVKM. V gave up 6 bases and J gave up 7 bases, with 18 bases separating them. This CDR3 has 14 amino acids. Here the CDR3 reads CASRTGFGIGGYTF. The CDR3, as DNA: TGTGCCAGCAGAACAGGGTTCGGGATCGGTGGCTACACCTTC.

The sample holds many counts of this clone. The chain combines TRBV9 with TRBJ2-1; tentative D call: TRBD2 (6 bases). Between the trimmed V and J ends, which lost 0 bases and 6 bases, there was a span of 13 bases. Germline V gene sequence: CDR1 SGDLS, CDR2 YYNGEE. This CDR3 spans 15 amino acids. The CDR3 nucleotides are TGTGCCAGCAGCGTAGGAGGTAGCGGCCTCAATGAGCAGTTCTTC. Protein: CASSVGGSGLNEQFF.

The chain is built from TRBV7-8 and TRBJ2-7; 7 nucleotides match TRBD1. V shed 0 bases and J 3 bases; nucleotides not matched to a gene: 8. CDR3 length equals 16 residues. The germline V gene encodes CDR1 SGHVS and CDR2 FQNEAQ. The CDR3 DNA reads as TGTGCCAGCAGCTTAGCGCAGGGGGAGACGTGCTACGAGCAGTACTTC. This codes for CASSLAQGETCYEQYF.

Note on this clone: This could be a read error, since a much larger clone is one nucleotide away. The rearrangement links TRBV6-2 or TRBV6-3 to TRBJ2-7; 15 bases fit TRBD2. The CDR3 contains 14 residues. Germline CDR1 is MNHEY and CDR2 is SVGEGT. The CDR3 DNA is TGTGTCAGCAGGACTAGCGGGAGGGCCTACGAGCAGTACTTC. It is translated as CVSRTSGRAYEQYF.

Many counts were recorded for this clone. The V call is TRBV29-1, the J call TRBJ1-1; D is unclear. The CDR3 extends over 12 amino acids. V was cut by 6 bases and J by 4 bases, with 12 bases left in between. Germline values: CDR1 SQVTM, CDR2 ANQGSEA. The CDR3 spells CSVPGRSTEAFF. The CDR3 DNA is TGCAGCGTCCCCGGCCGGAGCACTGAAGCTTTCTTT.

This clone was recorded at least ten times. The chain links TRBV4-1 to TRBJ2-1; TRBD2 aligns across 9 bases. The length of the CDR3 is 16 residues. The V gene's germline CDR1 is MGHRA and CDR2 YSYEKL. With 9 bases clipped from V and 6 bases from J, the junction kept 15 bases outside the gene matches. The CDR3: CASTQGGLAATNEQFF. In DNA, the CDR3 is TGCGCCAGTACTCAAGGGGGACTAGCCGCGACCAATGAGCAGTTCTTC.

The chain recombines TRBV11-3 with TRBJ2-3; the D is unclear. Germline lookup yields CDR1 SGHNT and CDR2 YENEEA. V lost 0 bases to trimming and J lost 10 bases, with 17 bases between them. The CDR3 has 15 residues. In DNA, the CDR3 is TGTGCCAGCAGCTTAGAGGTAGCCGTTCGGGCTCCGCAGTATTTT. As protein: CASSLEVAVRAPQYF. Combining the CDR3 with reference TRBV11-3 and TRBJ2-3 gives the whole variable domain EAGVVQSPRYKIIEKKQPVAFWCNPISGHNTLYWYLQNLGQGPELLIRYENEEAVDDSQLPKDRFSAERLKGVDSTLKIQPAELGDSAVYLCASSLEVAVRAPQYFGPGTRLTVL.

This chain links TRBV6-1 with TRBJ2-1, with D possibly matching TRBD2 (6 bases). Germline values: CDR1 MNHNS, CDR2 SASEGT. The CDR3 contains 13 residues. Trimming took off 4 bases at V and 10 bases at J, with 14 bases between the two ends. CDR3 nucleotides: TGTGCCAGCAGTGCCGTTAGTCTAGCGGAGCAGTTCTTC. Its translation: CASSAVSLAEQFF.

This clone appeared many times. V usage is TRBV6-1 and J usage is TRBJ2-3, with D perhaps being TRBD1 or TRBD2 (6 bases each). V was shortened by 4 bases and J by 1 base, with 15 bases between the two germline ends. Germline CDR1 is MNHNS and CDR2 is SASEGT. The CDR3 sequence is 16 residues long. Written as DNA, the CDR3 is TGTGCCAGCAGTGTCGGGGCCGGGGGCGGCACAGATACGCAGTATTTT. It encodes CASSVGAGGGTDTQYF.

This clone was detected ten times or more. Relative to the germline gene, one junction end is altered; a read error may explain this. V usage is TRBV5-1 and J usage is TRBJ1-5, with a possible D match to TRBD1 (5 bases). This CDR3 contains 15 residues. Per germline, CDR1 SGHRS and CDR2 YFSETQ. The CDR3 DNA reads as TGCGCCAGCAACTTGCGGGGGGATCCAGGCCAGCCCCAGCATTTT. As protein: CASNLRGDPGQPQHF.

This clone has a handful of counts. One end of the junction fails to match germline, which may point to a read error. The chain recombines TRBV6-1 with TRBJ2-6, with 8 bases aligning to TRBD2. Germline V gene data show CDR1 as MNHNS and CDR2 as SASEGT. This CDR3 is built from 17 residues. The DNA for the CDR3 is TGTGCCAGCAGTCCACGGGGGGGGCACTCTGTGGCCAACGTCCTTACTTTC. It codes for CASSPRGGHSVANVLTF.

V gene TRBV20-1 combines with J gene TRBJ2-7; TRBD2 might be the D (6 bases). V was clipped by 1 base and J by 4 bases, with 11 bases between them. Germline V lookup: CDR1 DFQATT, CDR2 SNEGSKA (reference sequence). The CDR3 sequence is 13 residues long. Written as DNA, the CDR3 is TGCAGTGCTAGAGGGGACTTAGAATACGAGCAGTACTTC. Translating it yields CSARGDLEYEQYF.

This chain uses TRBV2 with TRBJ2-5; 13 bases align to TRBD2. The junction had 6 bases not matched to a gene; V was cut back by 3 bases and J by 5 bases. There are 16 residues in the CDR3. The germline CDR1 and CDR2 sequences are SNHLY and FYNNEI. CDR3 bases: TGTGCCAGCAGTGATGGTGGACTAGCGGGAGTTGAGACCCAGTACTTC. It specifies CASSDGGLAGVETQYF.

This clone has a count of ten or more. A much larger clone lies a single base off, so this may be a read error. Other DNA sequences of this sample code for an identical CDR3. This chain connects TRBV18 to TRBJ2-7; D is undetermined. Germline loops: CDR1 KGHSH, CDR2 LQKENI. The CDR3 has 12 residues. V lost 3 bases, J lost 0 bases, and 3 bases lay in between. The CDR3 protein is CASSPNSYEQYF. For the CDR3, the DNA is TGTGCCAGCTCACCTAACTCCTACGAGCAGTACTTC.

A word on this clone: Germline and junction disagree at one end, which may indicate a read error. The CDR3 loop reads CSARLAGSYNEHLF. CDR3 sequence (DNA): TGCAGCGCCAGACTAGCGGGATCGTACAATGAGCATCTCTTC. The chain carries TRBV29-1 and TRBJ2-1, with 11 bases identical to TRBD2. Looked up from germline, CDR1 is SQVTM and CDR2 is ANQGSEA. The CDR3 has 14 amino acids.

The chain is built from TRBV4-2 and TRBJ2-2; TRBD2 agrees at 7 bases. This CDR3 spans 15 amino acids. From germline, CDR1 is LGHNA and CDR2 YNFKEQ. V lost 1 base to trimming and J lost 3 bases; unmatched junction nucleotides: 2. The CDR3: CASSQAGRHTGELFF. CDR3 coding DNA: TGTGCCAGCAGCCAAGCCGGGAGGCACACCGGGGAGCTGTTTTTT.

Remarks on this clone: A much larger clone is a single base away; this may be a read error. This rearrangement joins TRBV19 to TRBJ2-1, with 7 bases that match TRBD2. Trimming removed 4 bases from V and 9 bases from J; junction bases left unmatched: 9. CDR1 and CDR2 (germline): LNHDA, SQIVND (reference sequence). The CDR3 has 14 residues. CDR3 sequence reads: CASSNLAVHSEQFF. Here the CDR3 DNA reads TGTGCCAGTAGTAATCTAGCGGTTCACAGTGAGCAGTTCTTC.

The chain uses TRBV19 and TRBJ2-2, with D tentatively TRBD2 (6 bases). Per germline, CDR1 LNHDA and CDR2 SQIVND (reference sequence). This CDR3 region has 18 residues. V gave up 5 bases and J gave up 0 bases, with 19 bases separating them. The CDR3 reads CASSPDPLGGANTGELFF. As DNA, the CDR3 is TGTGCCAGTAGTCCAGACCCCCTCGGAGGGGCGAACACCGGGGAGCTGTTTTTT. The full variable domain, completed using reference TRBV19 and TRBJ2-2, is DGGITQSPKYLFRKEGQNVTLSCEQNLNHDAMYWYRQDPGQGLRLIYYSQIVNDFQKGDIAEGYSVSREKKESFPLTVTSAQKNPTAFYLCASSPDPLGGANTGELFFGEGSRLTVL.

The V call is TRBV28, the J call TRBJ2-1; 7 bases align to TRBD2. V lost 6 bases and J lost 6; bases outside the gene matches: 11. The CDR3 has 15 amino acids. Germline V gives CDR1 MDHEN, CDR2 SYDVKM. This CDR3 is CASSSWDGTINEQFF. The CDR3 bases are TGTGCCAGCAGCAGTTGGGATGGGACTATCAATGAGCAGTTCTTC.

This clone was recorded a few times. The chain employs TRBV6-1 and TRBJ1-5, with 7 bases that match TRBD1. In germline, CDR1 is MNHNS, CDR2 SASEGT. The trim removed 4 bases at V and 0 bases at J, leaving 6 bases unmatched. The CDR3 loop spans 16 amino acids. As DNA, the CDR3 is TGTGCCAGCAGTGGAGACTCAGGGGGTAGCAATCAGCCCCAGCATTTT. Protein sequence: CASSGDSGGSNQPQHF.

The chain recombines TRBV25-1 with TRBJ2-5; no definite D call. Germline loops: CDR1 MGHDK, CDR2 SYGVNS. This CDR3 contains 16 residues. The V end was cut by 3 bases, the J end by 5 bases, with 19 bases between. CDR3 coding DNA: TGTGCCAGCAGTGATGATCGTGGTCCCGAGTGGGAGACCCAGTACTTC. Amino acids: CASSDDRGPEWETQYF.

This clone was seen only a few times. CDR3 sequence: CASSEEVTDSYEQYF. CDR3 nucleotides: TGTGCCAGCAGTGAAGAGGTGACAGACTCCTACGAGCAGTACTTC. The V gene is TRBV6-1, the J gene TRBJ2-7; weak D call: TRBD1 (5 bases). In germline, CDR1 is MNHNS, CDR2 SASEGT. This CDR3 comprises 15 residues. Trimming stripped 1 base from V and 0 bases from J, with 10 bases between.

Comment on this clone: A read error may be the cause here, since a much bigger clone is one base away. In the same sample, other DNA sequences code for this CDR3. The chain has TRBV7-6 and TRBJ2-3; 13 bases fit TRBD2. The germline V gene has CDR1 SGHVS and CDR2 FNYEAQ. After removal of 5 bases from V and 4 bases from J, the junction contained 9 bases not matched to a gene. The CDR3 is 17 amino acids. Here the CDR3 DNA reads TGTGCCAGCAGCCACCGGACTAGCGGGAGTCCAGCAGATACGCAGTATTTT. Its protein product is CASSHRTSGSPADTQYF. The full variable domain, with the rest looked up from reference TRBV7-6 and TRBJ2-3, is GAGVSQSPRYKVTKRGQDVALRCDPISGHVSLYWYRQALGQGPEFLTYFNYEAQQDKSGLPNDRFSAERPEGSISTLTIQRTEQRDSAMYRCASSHRTSGSPADTQYFGPGTRLTVL.